Included here is one T cell receptor (beta chain) sequence, with context. This CDR3 region has 17 residues. Trimming at V came to 3 bases and at J to 2 bases, leaving 4 bases not matched to a gene. Germline CDR1 GTSNPN, CDR2 SVGIG (reference sequence). The record originates from a study of blood T cell repertoires in COVID-19. Background on the study: Italy, Spain and the United States were the sources of the convalescent and acute COVID-19 samples. T cells, B-cell-depleted T cells, or PBMCs provided the cDNA or gDNA that served as material.

Per the original methods: Amplification of reference gene primers provided the estimated nucleated cell counts. Here immunoSEQ multiplex PCR was the method, and the copy in TCRdb shows in-frame clones only, minus some. V, J and clone size are those of that table, while D and trimming were read from the DNA. The sample yields 100,000 to 150,000 clones, 84% seen once. The specimen was peripheral blood. V and J are TRBV30 and TRBJ2-2; 15 bases fit TRBD2. This sequence was found in a man between 60 and 75 years old with acute or convalescent COVID-19. The CDR3 is CAWRGLAGGHNTGELFF. Written as DNA, the CDR3 is TGTGCCTGGAGGGGACTAGCGGGAGGCCATAACACCGGGGAGCTGTTTTTT.